This TCR beta chain stems from a study of blood T cell repertoires in COVID-19. About the research overall: Researchers got acute and convalescent COVID-19 samples from the United States, Italy and Spain.

The CDR3 totals 17 residues. Germline assignment: CDR1 MNHEY and CDR2 SVGEGT. The V gene end was trimmed by 4 bases and the J gene end by 0 bases; junction bases not matched to a gene: 5. A single count supports this clone. Libraries were prepared by immunoSEQ multiplex PCR; TCRdb keeps only in-frame clonotypes and omits some of them. The sample records roughly 100,000 clones, 88% being singletons. Sequenced input: peripheral blood. This sequence originates from a man aged 45-65 years with COVID-19, enrolled during active disease. This chain connects TRBV6-2 or TRBV6-3 to TRBJ2-7; 14 bases fit TRBD2. CDR3 in DNA: TGTGCCAGCAGTTGGGGACTAGCGGGGGTCCTCTCCTACGAGCAGTACTTC. Its translation is CASSWGLAGVLSYEQYF.